This T cell receptor beta chain is drawn from a study of cytomegalovirus exposure and HLA in healthy donors. Study-level findings and limits: Researchers catalogued roughly 150 TCR beta chains as cytomegalovirus-associated. In a later analysis, compared with equally common non-associated chains, HLA-associated beta chains were more expanded. In a later analysis, parvovirus B19, influenza, CMV and Epstein-Barr virus appeared linked to several top co-occurrence clusters.

This CDR3 contains 14 residues. Germline loops: CDR1 SGHRS, CDR2 YFSETQ. The trim removed 0 bases at V and 6 bases at J, leaving 3 bases unmatched. This clone has a single count. What it binds is not known. PCR used 60 Vbeta primers and 13 Jbeta primers. How the authors handled the data: A later analysis counted tens of millions of unique TCR beta chains, some 11 million shared. The assay was immunoSEQ multiplex PCR, and TCRdb's table has in-frame clones only and misses some. The V and J calls and the clone size are those of that table, but D and trimming were determined from the DNA. The sample lists 100,000 to 150,000 clones; roughly 80% were seen once.

This chain links TRBV5-1 with TRBJ2-5, with 9 nucleotides matching TRBD1. The clonotype originates from a man younger than 45 in good health and CMV-seropositive. The sequenced sample consisted of PBMCs. This CDR3 is CASSLGDRAQTQYF. The CDR3 DNA is TGCGCCAGCAGCTTGGGGGACAGGGCACAGACCCAGTACTTC.